This T cell receptor (beta chain) was captured in a study of identical twins. Whole-study findings and limits: The degree of excess twin sharing was weaker in beta out-of-frame sequences. Instead of following the same donors, the conclusions were based on cross-sectional statistical analysis.

This clonotype was detected ten times or more. Its antigen is not known. CDR1 and CDR2 (germline): MNHNS, SASEGT. Trimming cost V 6 bases and J 9 bases, with 18 bases left between them. The CDR3 spans 15 residues. The authors used template switching to add a universal primer site and gave cDNA unique molecular identifiers. One entry per CDR3 protein results from TCRdb running MiXCR on the 5' RACE reads. There are around 480,000 distinct CDR3 sequences in the sample; roughly an eighth occur only once, and approximately 0.98% lies in the top ten. The data also belong to a second study, concerning yellow fever vaccine responses in identical twins. That investigation notes: Twins reportedly appeared to share part of their vaccine T cell response while keeping part individual.

The sequence derives from a woman under 30 in good health. V is TRBV6-1 and J is TRBJ1-6; D is perhaps TRBD1 (6 bases). Source material: CD4+ T cells sorted from blood. The CDR3 sequence is CASRGGGSISSPLHF. The CDR3 DNA sequence: TGTGCCAGCAGGGGGGGGGGCAGTATTTCTTCACCCCTCCACTTT.